Each of the 24 T cell receptor beta chains below was sequenced from the same sample in a study of blood T cell repertoires in COVID-19. Here immunoSEQ multiplex PCR was the method, and the copy in TCRdb shows in-frame clones only, minus some. Of some 260,000 clones listed, 88% are singletons. The sample was peripheral blood. These receptors were collected from a woman in her 30s with COVID-19, enrolled during active disease.

Note on this clone: The identical CDR3 is also encoded by other nucleotide sequences in the sample. This chain connects TRBV7-2 to TRBJ2-3, with D possibly matching TRBD2 (6 bases). CDR3 length: 15 residues. Trimming shortened V by 1 base and J by 1 base, and 9 bases separated the two germline ends. Germline V gene sequence: CDR1 SGHTA, CDR2 FQGNSA. In DNA form, the CDR3 reads TGTGCCAGCAGCTTAGTCGGAGGGGGCACAGATACGCAGTATTTT. This encodes CASSLVGGGTDTQYF.

This clone was detected only once. V usage is TRBV27 and J usage is TRBJ1-1; D call uncertain. The CDR3 is 14 amino acids. Germline loops: CDR1 MNHEY, CDR2 SMNVEV (reference sequence). V was trimmed by 8 bases and J by 0 bases, leaving 13 bases between them. The CDR3 spells CASGRGSMNTEAFF. CDR3 in DNA: TGTGCCAGCGGTAGAGGGAGCATGAACACTGAAGCTTTCTTT.

This rearrangement joins TRBV7-9 to TRBJ1-1; D unclear. Germline V gene lookup returns CDR1 SEHNR and CDR2 FQNEAQ (reference sequence). The ends were cut back, 3 bases at V and 0 bases at J, with 8 bases in the middle. The CDR3 is made up of 14 amino acids. CDR3 sequence: CASSFEEVNTEAFF. CDR3 in DNA: TGTGCCAGCAGCTTTGAGGAGGTGAACACTGAAGCTTTCTTT.

This chain connects TRBV12-5 to TRBJ1-5, with TRBD1 matching over 7 bases. This CDR3 is built from 15 residues. J lost 0 bases, V lost 8 bases, and 7 bases had no gene match. Germline loops: CDR1 LGHNT, CDR2 FRNRAP. Here the CDR3 reads CASRAGGDSNQPQHF. The CDR3 bases are TGTGCTAGTAGAGCAGGGGGTGATAGCAATCAGCCCCAGCATTTT.

The gene calls are TRBV27 and TRBJ1-1, with TRBD1 matching over 8 bases. J was trimmed by 4 bases and V by 6 bases; bases with no gene match: 7. The CDR3 loop spans 14 amino acids. Germline lookup yields CDR1 MNHEY and CDR2 SMNVEV (reference sequence). The CDR3 protein is CASSLQGGFTEAFF. The CDR3 region has the DNA TGTGCCAGCAGCCTACAGGGGGGTTTCACTGAAGCTTTCTTT.

This clone occurred once. The V and J genes are TRBV6-5 and TRBJ2-5; 7 bases map to TRBD1. Germline V gene sequence: CDR1 MNHEY, CDR2 SVGAGI. The CDR3 runs to 14 residues. The junction had 5 bases not matched to a gene; V was cut back by 3 bases and J by 4 bases. The CDR3 coding sequence is TGTGCCAGCAGTTATACAGGGGCAGGAGAGACCCAGTACTTC. It yields the protein CASSYTGAGETQYF.

The rearrangement links TRBV19 to TRBJ2-2; TRBD1 might be the D (5 bases). The V end was cut by 1 base, the J end by 0 bases, with 9 bases between. CDR3 length: 16 amino acids. Per germline, CDR1 LNHDA and CDR2 SQIVND (reference sequence). CDR3 residues: CASSIARQTNTGELFF. The CDR3 DNA sequence: TGTGCCAGTAGTATAGCGAGACAGACGAACACCGGGGAGCTGTTTTTT.

The V call is TRBV10-3, the J call TRBJ2-5; 9 bases fit TRBD2. After removal of 4 bases from V and 2 bases from J, the junction contained 5 bases not matched to a gene. CDR3 size: 15 residues. CDR1 ENHRY and CDR2 SYGVKD come from the germline V gene. CDR3 sequence: CAISGASGGQETQYF. The CDR3 nucleotides read TGTGCCATCAGTGGTGCGAGCGGGGGGCAAGAGACCCAGTACTTC.

The V gene is TRBV11-2, the J gene TRBJ2-7; 7 bases align to TRBD2. Losses at the gene ends were 1 base for V and 10 bases for J; bases not matched to a gene: 1. The CDR3 is 11 residues long. Germline V gene lookup returns CDR1 SGHAT and CDR2 FQNNGV. The CDR3 region is CASSLGGSQYV. The CDR3 DNA sequence: TGTGCCAGCAGCTTAGGCGGGAGCCAGTACGTC.

The chain employs TRBV29-1 and TRBJ1-1, with D perhaps matching TRBD1 (5 bases). There are 13 residues in the CDR3. Trimming pared 7 bases from V and 1 base from J, leaving 13 bases between. Germline values: CDR1 SQVTM, CDR2 ANQGSEA. The CDR3 coding sequence is TGCAGCGCCCGGACACCGAAGAACACTGAAGCTTTCTTT. Amino acids: CSARTPKNTEAFF. Combining the CDR3 with reference TRBV29-1 and TRBJ1-1 gives the whole variable domain SAVISQKPSRDICQRGTSLTIQCQVDSQVTMMFWYRQQPGQSLTLIATANQGSEATYESGFVIDKFPISRPNLTFSTLTVSNMSPEDSSIYLCSARTPKNTEAFFGQGTRLTVV.

The V call is TRBV4-3, the J call TRBJ1-2, with D possibly being TRBD1 (6 bases). The V gene lost 0 bases and the J gene lost 2 bases, with 10 bases spanning the gap. There are 15 residues in the CDR3. In germline, CDR1 is LGHNA, CDR2 YSLEER. The CDR3: CASSQEDSLNYGYTF. The DNA for the CDR3 is TGCGCCAGCAGCCAAGAGGACAGTTTAAACTATGGCTACACCTTC.

V usage is TRBV27 and J usage is TRBJ2-7; possible D gene TRBD1, 5 bases. The length of the CDR3 is 11 residues. Germline V lookup: CDR1 MNHEY, CDR2 SMNVEV (reference sequence). With 10 bases removed from V and 2 bases from J, the gap between germline ends came to 9 bases. The CDR3: CATPRAYEQYF. The CDR3 DNA is TGTGCCACACCCAGGGCCTACGAGCAGTACTTC.

The chain uses TRBV7-8 and TRBJ2-1; 7 bases agree with TRBD2. The germline CDR1 and CDR2 sequences are SGHVS and FQNEAQ. V dropped 0 bases and J dropped 3; count of bases not matched to a gene: 2. This CDR3 has 15 residues. This CDR3 reads CASSLASGGYNEQFF. Here the CDR3 DNA reads TGTGCCAGCAGCTTAGCGTCGGGGGGCTACAATGAGCAGTTCTTC.

The V call is TRBV7-2, the J call TRBJ1-6, with 7 bases matching TRBD1. Germline V CDR1 and CDR2: SGHTA, FQGNSA. Trimming at V came to 5 bases and at J to 0 bases, leaving 7 bases not matched to a gene. The CDR3 is 17 residues long. The DNA of the CDR3 is TGTGCCAGCAGCCCCCCCAGGGGGGTCTCCTATAATTCACCCCTCCACTTT. This codes for CASSPPRGVSYNSPLHF.

The J gene is TRBJ2-1, the V gene TRBV7-9; possible D gene TRBD2, 5 bases. Deletions cut 5 bases from V and 8 bases from J, with 16 bases between. Germline CDR1 reads SEHNR; CDR2 reads FQNEAQ (reference sequence). The CDR3 consists of 14 residues. CDR3: CASSHPSVLDEQFF. Here the CDR3 DNA reads TGTGCCAGCAGCCATCCCAGCGTACTAGATGAGCAGTTCTTC.

The gene calls are TRBV28 and TRBJ1-2; no firm D call. Trimming stripped 3 bases from V and 6 bases from J, with 8 bases between. There are 12 residues in the CDR3. Germline V gives CDR1 MDHEN, CDR2 SYDVKM. The CDR3 DNA is TGTGCCAGCAGTTTGATTCAGGATGGCTACACCTTC. Protein: CASSLIQDGYTF.

The gene calls are TRBV6-6 and TRBJ2-1; D remains ambiguous. Trimming removed 5 bases at V and 0 bases at J, with 14 bases between. The germline V gene encodes CDR1 MNHNY and CDR2 SVGAGI (reference sequence). The CDR3 totals 16 residues. CDR3 in DNA: TGTGCCAGCAGTAGGCCCGGAGCCCCCTCCTACAATGAGCAGTTCTTC. Amino acid sequence: CASSRPGAPSYNEQFF.

This clone was detected only a few times. The chain combines TRBV19 with TRBJ2-4; D call uncertain. CDR1 and CDR2 (germline): LNHDA, SQIVND (reference sequence). Trimming removed 5 bases from V and 0 bases from J, with 14 bases in between. The CDR3 is made up of 16 amino acids. Written as DNA, the CDR3 is TGTGCCAGTAGTTCTATGAGCCTAATAGCCAAAAACATTCAGTACTTC. Its protein product is CASSSMSLIAKNIQYF.

This clone was seen a single time. The CDR3 spells CASSQTLAGANTGELFF. In DNA, the CDR3 is TGTGCCAGCAGTCAAACCCTAGCGGGAGCGAACACCGGGGAGCTGTTTTTT. The rearrangement uses TRBV6-6 and TRBJ2-2, with 10 bases matching TRBD2. V dropped 5 bases and J dropped 0; count of bases not matched to a gene: 6. From germline, CDR1 is MNHNY and CDR2 SVGAGI (reference sequence). The CDR3 extends over 17 amino acids.

The chain carries TRBV2 and TRBJ1-6, with 8 positions matching TRBD1. Trimming at V came to 10 bases and at J to 8 bases, leaving 7 bases not matched to a gene. CDR1 is SNHLY and CDR2 is FYNNEI in the germline V gene. The CDR3 contains 13 residues. DNA of the CDR3: TGTGCCAATACGGACAGGGATGATTCACCCCTCCACTTT. This codes for CANTDRDDSPLHF.

This clone is a singleton in its sample. The V and J genes are TRBV30 and TRBJ1-6, with D possibly being TRBD1 (5 bases). The germline V gene has CDR1 GTSNPN and CDR2 SVGIG (reference sequence). Trimming removed 4 bases at V and 5 bases at J, with 21 bases between. The CDR3 length is 17 residues. The DNA of the CDR3 is TGTGCCTGGACTACACGGACGAGCAGGGCGAATAATTCACCCCTCCACTTT. This sequence encodes CAWTTRTSRANNSPLHF.

The chain has TRBV5-8 and TRBJ2-6; weak D call: TRBD2 (6 bases). Trimming stripped 1 base from V and 6 bases from J, with 14 bases between. The CDR3 is 16 amino acids. The germline CDR1 and CDR2 sequences are SGHTS and YDEGEE. CDR3 nucleotides: TGTGCCAGCAGCTTGTTTGGTAGGGAGGTGGCCAACGTCCTGACTTTC. This translates into CASSLFGREVANVLTF.

This chain joins TRBV6-2 or TRBV6-3 and TRBJ1-5; maybe TRBD1 (6 bases). The germline CDR1 and CDR2 sequences are MNHEY and SVGEGT. CDR3 size: 16 residues. The V end lost 2 bases, the J end lost 6 bases, and 17 bases lay between the germline ends. The CDR3 is CASSYPGHFRGQPQHF. The CDR3 bases are TGTGCCAGCAGTTACCCGGGACACTTCAGGGGTCAGCCCCAGCATTTT.

The rearrangement links TRBV29-1 to TRBJ1-2; D not certain. This CDR3 is 13 amino acids long. The germline V gene encodes CDR1 SQVTM and CDR2 ANQGSEA. V lost 1 base and J 4 bases, leaving 10 bases between the germline ends. CDR3 residues: CSVEGRAGYGYTF. Written as DNA, the CDR3 is TGCAGCGTTGAAGGGCGGGCAGGCTATGGCTACACCTTC. Looking up the rest from reference TRBV29-1 and TRBJ1-2 gives the full variable domain: SAVISQKPSRDICQRGTSLTIQCQVDSQVTMMFWYRQQPGQSLTLIATANQGSEATYESGFVIDKFPISRPNLTFSTLTVSNMSPEDSSIYLCSVEGRAGYGYTFGSGTRLTVV.